The rows below give T cell receptor beta chains drawn from one sample of a study of CD8 T cells in Susac syndrome. TCRdb ran MiXCR on the immunoSEQ multiplex PCR reads and lists one entry per CDR3 protein. Of about 140,000 distinct CDR3 sequences in the sample, approximately 95% were seen once. The sample taken for sequencing was CD4+ T cells from PBMCs. The receptors stem from a human donor with Susac syndrome. CDR3s include the opening cysteine and the closing phenylalanine or tryptophan. The D gene is left open where the match is weak. Expanded clones get a size class; other rows say once, few or many, or leave the size out.

TRBJ1-5,TRBV30,NA,NA,13,CAAAGSYNQPQHF,TGTGCTGCGGCGGGAAGCTACAATCAGCCCCAGCATTTT
TRBJ2-3,TRBV20-1,once,TRBD2,14,CSAMERGVTDTQYF,TGCAGTGCCATGGAGCGGGGGGTCACAGATACGCAGTATTTT
TRBJ2-3,TRBV9,NA,NA,14,CASSVSVGGDTQYF,TGTGCCAGCAGCGTCTCCGTCGGGGGTGATACGCAGTATTTT
TRBJ2-7,TRBV28,NA,NA,15,CASSLGGRSSYEQYF,TGTGCCAGCAGTTTGGGCGGGCGTAGCTCCTACGAGCAGTACTTC
TRBJ2-3,TRBV6-5,NA,TRBD2,14,CASMPGGHADTQYF,TGTGCCAGCATGCCGGGGGGGCATGCAGATACGCAGTATTTT
TRBJ1-2,TRBV7-2,NA,NA,15,CASSSSPIQGYGYTF,TGTGCCAGCAGCTCATCCCCCATCCAGGGATATGGCTACACCTTC
TRBJ2-7,TRBV28,NA,TRBD1,16,CASRVHTTGGGYEQYF,TGTGCCAGCAGAGTTCATACGACAGGGGGAGGCTACGAGCAGTACTTC
TRBJ1-6,TRBV30,NA,NA,15,CAWSPAGKFVSPLHF,TGTGCCTGGAGTCCGGCAGGGAAATTCGTCTCACCCCTCCACTTT
TRBJ2-1,TRBV5-6,NA,NA,15,CASSLSSTSYNEQFF,TGTGCCAGCAGCTTGTCGTCGACCTCCTACAATGAGCAGTTCTTC
TRBJ1-1,TRBV30,once,NA,12,CAWSTGHTEAFF,TGTGCCTGGAGTACAGGGCACACTGAAGCTTTCTTT
TRBJ2-1,TRBV20-1,once,NA,15,CSARVSGLTYNEQFF,TGCAGTGCTAGAGTCTCAGGACTAACGTATAATGAGCAGTTCTTC
TRBJ2-3,TRBV29-1,NA,NA,12,CSVEQAKDTQYF,TGCAGCGTTGAACAGGCCAAAGATACGCAGTATTTT
TRBJ2-2,TRBV30,NA,NA,11,CAWSNTGELFF,TGTGCCTGGAGTAACACCGGGGAGCTGTTTTTT
TRBJ1-1,TRBV5-1,NA,NA,15,CASSQNDGEKTEAFF,TGCGCCAGCAGCCAAAACGACGGAGAAAAAACTGAAGCTTTCTTT
TRBJ1-1,TRBV4-1,NA,TRBD1,18,CASSQEIGTGGGDTEAFF,TGCGCCAGCAGCCAAGAGATAGGGACAGGGGGAGGGGACACTGAAGCTTTCTTT
TRBJ2-7,TRBV18,NA,TRBD1,14,CASSPGTVSQEQYF,TGTGCCAGCTCACCCGGGACAGTGTCACAGGAGCAGTACTTC
TRBJ2-7,TRBV12-3/TRBV12-4,NA,NA,16,CASSFDGWPGSYEQYF,TGTGCCAGCAGTTTTGACGGATGGCCAGGGTCCTACGAGCAGTACTTC
TRBJ2-2,TRBV24-1,NA,NA,14,CATSPRVSTGELFF,TGTGCCACCAGTCCCAGGGTGAGCACCGGGGAGCTGTTTTTT
TRBJ1-5,TRBV3-1,NA,NA,15,CASSQWVGPNQPQHF,TGTGCCAGCAGCCAATGGGTCGGTCCCAATCAGCCCCAGCATTTT
TRBJ2-3,TRBV5-1,NA,TRBD1,15,CASSWTGQRRDTQYF,TGCGCCAGCAGCTGGACGGGACAGCGTAGAGATACGCAGTATTTT
TRBJ1-1,TRBV12-3/TRBV12-4,NA,NA,14,CASRIKTGGTEAFF,TGTGCCAGCAGGATTAAGACTGGGGGCACTGAAGCTTTCTTT
TRBJ2-1,TRBV30,NA,NA,12,CAWRLANNEQFF,TGTGCCTGGAGGCTAGCGAACAATGAGCAGTTCTTC
TRBJ1-2,TRBV7-9,NA,NA,12,CASSLAGTRYTF,TGTGCCAGCAGCTTAGCGGGGACGCGCTACACCTTC
TRBJ2-5,TRBV28,NA,NA,15,CASTPAGAAQETQYF,TGTGCCAGCACCCCGGCGGGGGCGGCCCAAGAGACCCAGTACTTC
TRBJ2-7,TRBV30,NA,TRBD1,14,CAWKPGTGTHEQYF,TGTGCCTGGAAACCCGGGACAGGGACCCACGAGCAGTACTTC
TRBJ2-5,TRBV28,NA,TRBD2,16,CASSPAGGIFQETQYF,TGTGCCAGCAGTCCCGCGGGGGGAATCTTCCAAGAGACCCAGTACTTC
TRBJ2-5,TRBV11-1,NA,TRBD2,15,CASSSGLAREETQYF,TGTGCCAGCAGCTCCGGACTAGCGAGAGAAGAGACCCAGTACTTC
TRBJ2-2,TRBV5-6,NA,NA,14,CASSKGEYTGELFF,TGTGCCAGCAGCAAAGGAGAATACACCGGGGAGCTGTTTTTT
TRBJ1-5,TRBV19,NA,NA,16,CASSIARPGKEQPQHF,TGTGCCAGTAGTATAGCGCGGCCCGGCAAAGAACAGCCCCAGCATTTT
TRBJ1-2,TRBV6-6,NA,NA,14,CASSYSQQADGYTF,TGTGCCAGCAGTTACTCCCAACAGGCAGATGGCTACACCTTC
TRBJ2-1,TRBV15,NA,TRBD2,15,CATSRAASREGGQFF,TGTGCCACCAGCAGAGCAGCTAGCCGGGAGGGTGGGCAGTTCTTC
TRBJ2-6,TRBV29-1,NA,NA,12,CSVESGANVLTF,TGCAGCGTGGAATCTGGGGCCAACGTCCTGACTTTC
TRBJ1-1,TRBV3-1,NA,NA,14,CASSQSPPGTEAFF,TGTGCCAGCAGCCAAAGCCCCCCTGGGACTGAAGCTTTCTTT
TRBJ1-5,TRBV30,NA,NA,17,CAWRSNSAYRSNQPQHF,TGTGCCTGGAGGTCAAATTCGGCCTATAGAAGCAATCAGCCCCAGCATTTT
TRBJ2-3,TRBV29-1,once,NA,14,CSVEGRARTDTQYF,TGCAGCGTTGAAGGCAGGGCTCGGACAGATACGCAGTATTTT
TRBJ1-5,TRBV28,NA,NA,12,CATSGSNQPQHF,TGTGCCACCTCAGGTAGCAATCAGCCCCAGCATTTT
TRBJ1-2,TRBV2,NA,NA,13,CASSEALRDGYTF,TGTGCCAGCAGTGAAGCGCTTCGGGATGGCTACACCTTC
TRBJ2-5,TRBV9,NA,NA,14,CASSVGHAQETQYF,TGTGCCAGCAGCGTAGGCCACGCGCAAGAGACCCAGTACTTC
TRBJ1-5,TRBV28,NA,NA,15,CASRRRQSHDQPQHF,TGTGCCAGCAGAAGAAGACAGTCTCATGATCAGCCCCAGCATTTT
TRBJ1-1,TRBV6-4,NA,NA,15,CASSFSAEMNTEAFF,TGTGCCAGCAGTTTTTCTGCAGAGATGAACACTGAAGCTTTCTTT
TRBJ2-5,TRBV4-2,NA,NA,15,CASSQDEQSQETQYF,TGTGCCAGCAGCCAAGATGAACAGAGCCAAGAGACCCAGTACTTC
TRBJ2-2,TRBV7-3,once,NA,15,CASSPPGADTGELFF,TGTGCCAGCAGCCCTCCCGGAGCCGACACCGGGGAGCTGTTTTTT
TRBJ2-1,TRBV4-1,NA,NA,16,CASSPEGPQGDNEQFF,TGCGCCAGCAGCCCCGAGGGTCCTCAAGGAGACAATGAGCAGTTCTTC
TRBJ2-4,TRBV24-1,NA,TRBD1,17,CATSEAPGQGVKNIQYF,TGTGCCACGTCAGAGGCCCCGGGACAGGGGGTGAAAAACATTCAGTACTTC
TRBJ1-2,TRBV15,NA,TRBD1,13,CATSGTGGYGYTF,TGTGCCACGTCCGGGACAGGGGGCTATGGCTACACCTTC
TRBJ2-7,TRBV5-1,NA,NA,14,CASSQGHRSTEQYF,TGCGCCAGCAGCCAGGGACACAGGTCAACCGAGCAGTACTTC
TRBJ2-2,TRBV20-1,NA,TRBD2,13,CSARGLASGELFF,TGCAGTGCTCGGGGACTAGCGTCCGGGGAGCTGTTTTTT
TRBJ2-3,TRBV7-9,NA,NA,14,CASSLSAVTDTQYF,TGTGCCAGCAGCTTATCGGCAGTCACAGATACGCAGTATTTT
TRBJ1-3,TRBV30,NA,NA,13,CAWRRGRGNTIYF,TGTGCCTGGAGGAGGGGGAGAGGAAACACCATATATTTT
TRBJ1-4,TRBV5-1,NA,TRBD1,16,CASSLTPGTANEKLFF,TGCGCCAGCAGCTTGACCCCCGGGACAGCTAATGAAAAACTGTTTTTT
TRBJ1-1,TRBV3-1,NA,NA,13,CASSQTTNTEAFF,TGTGCCAGCAGCCAGACTACGAACACTGAAGCTTTCTTT
TRBJ2-3,TRBV5-1,NA,NA,15,CASSFDDPRTDTQYF,TGCGCCAGCAGCTTCGACGATCCGCGGACAGATACGCAGTATTTT
TRBJ1-5,TRBV30,NA,NA,14,CAWSVRKSNQPQHF,TGTGCCTGGAGTGTACGGAAAAGCAATCAGCCCCAGCATTTT
TRBJ2-1,TRBV7-2,NA,NA,12,CASSSAYNEQFF,TGTGCCAGCAGCTCCGCCTACAATGAGCAGTTCTTC
TRBJ1-3,TRBV20-1,NA,NA,16,CSARGSVGVAGNTIYF,TGCAGTGCTAGAGGTTCGGTCGGAGTGGCTGGAAACACCATATATTTT
TRBJ1-5,TRBV30,NA,NA,13,CAWSGDRNQPQHF,TGTGCCTGGAGTGGGGACCGAAATCAGCCCCAGCATTTT
TRBJ2-2,TRBV7-2,NA,TRBD2,16,CASSLGQRGHTGELFF,TGTGCCAGCAGCTTAGGCCAGCGGGGGCACACCGGGGAGCTGTTTTTT
TRBJ1-2,TRBV2,NA,TRBD1,15,CASSVPGQDLYGYTF,TGTGCCAGCAGCGTACCGGGACAGGACCTCTATGGCTACACCTTC
TRBJ2-1,TRBV4-1,NA,TRBD2,17,CASSQELAPGPYNEQFF,TGCGCCAGCAGCCAAGAACTAGCGCCAGGACCCTACAATGAGCAGTTCTTC